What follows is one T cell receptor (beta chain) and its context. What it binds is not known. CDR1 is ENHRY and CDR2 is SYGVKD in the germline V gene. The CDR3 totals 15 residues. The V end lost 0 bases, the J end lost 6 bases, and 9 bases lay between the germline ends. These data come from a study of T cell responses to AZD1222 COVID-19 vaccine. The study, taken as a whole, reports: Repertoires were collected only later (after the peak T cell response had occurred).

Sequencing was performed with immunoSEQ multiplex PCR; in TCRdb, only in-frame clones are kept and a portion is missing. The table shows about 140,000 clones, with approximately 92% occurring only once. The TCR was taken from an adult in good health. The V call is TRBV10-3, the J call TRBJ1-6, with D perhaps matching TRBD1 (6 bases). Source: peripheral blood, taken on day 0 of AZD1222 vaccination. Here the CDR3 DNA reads TGTGCCATCAGTGAGTCAAACAGGGTTAATTCACCCCTCCACTTT. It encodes CAISESNRVNSPLHF.